This is a list of T cell receptor beta chains from one sample in a study of Ad26.COV2.S vaccination and SARS-CoV-2 variants. Repertoires were generated with immunoSEQ multiplex PCR, while TCRdb's copy carries only in-frame clones and drops some. The sample has 250,000 or so clones, around 88% seen once. This sample comprised peripheral blood, obtained in a trial of Ad26.COV2.S vaccine versus placebo. These TCRs come from a person aged 18-65 years who received the Ad26.COV2.S COVID-19 vaccine or a placebo. CDR3s leave out the opening cysteine and the closing phenylalanine or tryptophan. Each record gives: V gene, CDR3 length, J gene, CDR3 protein.

>TRBV6-6|12|TRBJ1-2
ASSPGRRDYGYT
>TRBV5-1|13|TRBJ1-2
ASSQPGQGNYGYT
>TRBV24-1|11|TRBJ1-5
ATSATGNQPQH
>TRBV11-2|12|TRBJ2-7
ASSFDRNSYEQY
>TRBV6-2/TRBV6-3|14|TRBJ2-7
ASSQPPAPGALEQY
>TRBV7-9|17|TRBJ1-1
ASSSSLGMDGGSNTEAF
>TRBV9|13|TRBJ1-1
ASTKTGAMNTEAF
>TRBV4-3|15|TRBJ2-3
ASSQKTGAWVTDTQY
>TRBV2|11|TRBJ1-4
ASNQQAWEKLF
>TRBV19|13|TRBJ1-4
ASSKGGGVNEKLF
>TRBV2|13|TRBJ2-3
ASSAGLAGSDTQY
>TRBV7-9|12|TRBJ2-7
ASSLGVGVGEQY
>TRBV19|14|TRBJ1-2
ASTFRWGQGGYGYT